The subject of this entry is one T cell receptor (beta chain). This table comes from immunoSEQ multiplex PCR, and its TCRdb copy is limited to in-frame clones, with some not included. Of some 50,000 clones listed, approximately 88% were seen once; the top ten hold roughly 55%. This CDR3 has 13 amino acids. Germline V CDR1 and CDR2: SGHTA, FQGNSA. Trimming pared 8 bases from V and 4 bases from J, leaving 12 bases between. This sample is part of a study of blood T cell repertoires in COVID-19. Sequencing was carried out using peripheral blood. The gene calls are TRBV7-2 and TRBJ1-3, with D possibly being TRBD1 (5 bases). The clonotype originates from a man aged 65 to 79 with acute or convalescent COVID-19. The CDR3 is CASEQDRGNTIYF. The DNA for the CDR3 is TGTGCCAGCGAACAGGACCGGGGAAACACCATATATTTT.